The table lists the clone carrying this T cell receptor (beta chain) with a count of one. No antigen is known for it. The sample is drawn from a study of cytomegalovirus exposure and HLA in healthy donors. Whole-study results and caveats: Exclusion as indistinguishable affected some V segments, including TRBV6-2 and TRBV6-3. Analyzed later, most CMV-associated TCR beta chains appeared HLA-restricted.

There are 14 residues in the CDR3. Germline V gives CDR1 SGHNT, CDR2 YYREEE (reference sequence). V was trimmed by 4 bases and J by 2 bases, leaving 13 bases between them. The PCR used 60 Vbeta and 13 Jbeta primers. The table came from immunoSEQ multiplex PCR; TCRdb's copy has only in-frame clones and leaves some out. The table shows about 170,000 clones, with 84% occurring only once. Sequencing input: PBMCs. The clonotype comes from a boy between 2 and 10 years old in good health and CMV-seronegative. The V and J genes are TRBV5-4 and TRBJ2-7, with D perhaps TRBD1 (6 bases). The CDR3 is CASSLGHGAYEQYF. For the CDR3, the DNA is TGTGCCAGCAGCCTGGGACACGGCGCCTACGAGCAGTACTTC. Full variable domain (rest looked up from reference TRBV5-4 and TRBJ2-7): ETGVTQSPTHLIKTRGQQVTLRCSSQSGHNTVSWYQQALGQGPQFIFQYYREEENGRGNFPPRFSGLQFPNYSSELNVNALELDDSALYLCASSLGHGAYEQYFGPGTRLTVT.